This TCR beta chain derives from a study of radiation and T cells in renal cell carcinoma. Looking at the study overall: Nephrectomy followed 15 Gy stereotactic body radiation by 4 weeks. General study findings and limits: Pretreatment tumor biopsies were lacking, so baseline clonotypes are unknown. From baseline, blood top tumor clonotypes peaked at 2 weeks post-radiation.

As to time point: blood 2 weeks post-SBRT. The treatment is: 15 Gy SBRT to primary tumor, nephrectomy 4 weeks later. Radiation-treated patients gave blood at baseline, week 2 and week 4. This CDR3 region has 15 residues. The germline V gene encodes CDR1 SEHNR and CDR2 FQNEAQ (reference sequence). The germline V and J ends were trimmed by 5 bases and 4 bases, with 14 bases remaining between them. Sequenced by immunoSEQ multiplex PCR; TCRdb stores in-frame clones only, minus some. The sample has about 130,000 clones; 85% to 90% are singletons. Comments on this clone: No antigen is known for it.

The source of this sequence is a woman in her seventies with renal cell carcinoma. V gene TRBV7-9 combines with J gene TRBJ1-4, with a tentative D call TRBD1 (6 bases). The specimen was blood, collected from a patient whose treatment included radiotherapy and nephrectomy. The CDR3 region has the DNA TGTGCCAGCAGCATTCCGACAGGTAGTAATGAAAAACTGTTTTTT. Encoded protein: CASSIPTGSNEKLFF.